The clone carrying this T cell receptor beta chain was counted only a few times. Its antigen is currently unknown. The V end lost 3 bases, the J end lost 8 bases, and 5 bases lay between the germline ends. Per germline, CDR1 LNHDA and CDR2 SQIVND (reference sequence). The length of the CDR3 is 12 residues. These data come from a study of cytomegalovirus exposure and HLA in healthy donors. Study results and caveats: Presence/absence analyses took donor sequencing depth as roughly uniform. Overall, approximately 150 TCR beta chains were annotated as cytomegalovirus-associated.

This PCR relied on a set of 60 Vbeta primers and 13 Jbeta primers. Original analysis: The authors later counted 70 million to 80 million unique TCR beta chains, about 11 million of them shared. Some clones are missing from TCRdb's copy, which holds only in-frame ones; the method was immunoSEQ multiplex PCR. The V and J calls and clone size come from that table; D and trimming were worked out from the DNA. The table lists roughly 88,000 clones, roughly 63% of them singletons. This receptor was identified in a man aged 45-60 years in good health and CMV-seronegative. The sample taken for sequencing was PBMCs. The genes are TRBV19 and TRBJ1-6; D call uncertain. The CDR3 reads CASSMRDSPLHF. The CDR3 DNA reads as TGTGCCAGTAGTATGCGGGATTCACCCCTCCACTTT.